This T cell receptor beta chain appears in the sequencing data of a study of human T cells and chemical hapten exposure (dated by TCRdb to the early 2020s). Broadly, across the study: Libraries were combined into a pool for sequencing, and differences in TCR yield between samples came mainly from small differences in library volumes within the pool. Both TCR alpha and TCR beta chains were sequenced from each blood RNA sample. This study followed changes in the peripheral blood TCR repertoire in vivo during primary and secondary sensitization of alopecia patients to the hapten diphenylcyclopropenone (DPC).

Overall study results and their limits: After repeated subsampling, the strength of the expansion versus patch-test correlation and the threshold at which it became significant changed. No change with DPC sensitization was found in the number of TCRs above 1 in 1000 frequency, and no evidence of global repertoire structure alterations was found.

The sample's time point, from its label and the paper: healthy volunteer bleed at 2 weeks. Total RNA was extracted from unfractionated whole blood that had been collected in Tempus Blood RNA tubes. About five healthy volunteers were used as TCR sequencing controls and were bled at day 0, 2 weeks and 6 weeks. Library prep was done by RACE. The listed sequencing device is NextSeq 500. Library preparation attached unique molecular identifiers to individual cDNA molecules for quantitative, reproducible TCR counting. In the paper's pipeline: Samples had a median of roughly 87,000 TCRs, with a range from about 23,224 to 700,000. The Decombinator software suite was used to annotate V, J and CDR3 in the TCR reads. For the PS versus PT1 abundance plots, all samples were subsampled to the same number of TCRs (28,000). Expanded TCRs were defined as absent before sensitization and observed at least eight times at the 2-week time point. The public reads were reprocessed in TCRdb via fastp at Q25 and MiXCR, keeping in-frame beta chains. Every entry covers one CDR3 protein and lists the most common genes and DNA from its rows. The V and J calls were determined by TCRdb, not by the authors. The table for this sample lists over 100,000 distinct CDR3 sequences; more than 7.5% of them were counted only once. In total, the top ten clones hold roughly 1.8% of the sample.

Remarks on this clonotype: Its specific antigen is unknown. Per-base quality was not reported, and no clone a single base away is much larger than it.

This sequence was found in a male donor in good health. Some clones in this sample may be carry-over from other donors' samples. Sequenced material: whole blood.

CDR3 region: CASSERGNYLAGNYEQYF. The DNA sequence reads TGTGCCAGCAGTGAAAGGGGGAACTACTTAGCGGGAAATTACGAGCAGTACTTC. The V and J segments used are TRBV2 and TRBJ2-7; TRBD2 agrees with 8 junctional bases. V and J are trimmed by 2 bases and 4 bases, and the gene matches miss 16 bases of the junction. The CDR3 goes from the cysteine to the phenylalanine over 18 residues. CDR3 DNA only is kept here, 54 bases in frame from base 1. The germline V gene provides CDR1 SNHLY and CDR2 FYNNEI.